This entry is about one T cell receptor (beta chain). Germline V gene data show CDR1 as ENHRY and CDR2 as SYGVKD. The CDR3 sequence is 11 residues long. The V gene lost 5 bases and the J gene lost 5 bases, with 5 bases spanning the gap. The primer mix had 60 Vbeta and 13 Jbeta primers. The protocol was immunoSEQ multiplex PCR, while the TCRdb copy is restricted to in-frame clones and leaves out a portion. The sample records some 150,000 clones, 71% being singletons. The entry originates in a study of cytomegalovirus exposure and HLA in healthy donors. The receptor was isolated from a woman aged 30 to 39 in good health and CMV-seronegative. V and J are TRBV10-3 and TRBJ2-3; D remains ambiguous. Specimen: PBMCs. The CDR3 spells CAISQKDTQYF. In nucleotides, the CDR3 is TGTGCCATCAGTCAAAAAGATACGCAGTATTTT.